This TCR beta chain stems from a study of cytomegalovirus exposure and HLA in healthy donors. V dropped 0 bases and J dropped 5 bases, with 8 bases sitting between them. This CDR3 contains 13 residues. Germline CDR1 is WNHNN and CDR2 is SYGVQD (reference sequence). About this clone: As yet, its antigen is unknown.

General observations from the study: The study recorded 150 to 200 TCR beta chains that were cytomegalovirus-associated. A highly shared variant cluster was judged a likely technical artifact. Most TCR beta V segments were productive about 90% or about 30% of the time in an earlier analysis. Most subjects had HLA-A and HLA-B alleles reportedly predicted accurately by TCR beta sequences.

Primers included in the PCR were 60 Vbeta and 13 Jbeta primers. Produced via immunoSEQ multiplex PCR; TCRdb's table is partial and in-frame only. The table records about 140,000 clones, over 70% of them present only once. The TCR originated in a man aged 25-45 years in good health and CMV-seronegative. The gene calls are TRBV10-1 and TRBJ2-7, with D perhaps TRBD2 (5 bases). Source material: PBMCs. The CDR3 nucleotides read TGCGCCAGCAGTGAGTCGGCGAGGGACGAGCAGTACTTC. This translates into CASSESARDEQYF.